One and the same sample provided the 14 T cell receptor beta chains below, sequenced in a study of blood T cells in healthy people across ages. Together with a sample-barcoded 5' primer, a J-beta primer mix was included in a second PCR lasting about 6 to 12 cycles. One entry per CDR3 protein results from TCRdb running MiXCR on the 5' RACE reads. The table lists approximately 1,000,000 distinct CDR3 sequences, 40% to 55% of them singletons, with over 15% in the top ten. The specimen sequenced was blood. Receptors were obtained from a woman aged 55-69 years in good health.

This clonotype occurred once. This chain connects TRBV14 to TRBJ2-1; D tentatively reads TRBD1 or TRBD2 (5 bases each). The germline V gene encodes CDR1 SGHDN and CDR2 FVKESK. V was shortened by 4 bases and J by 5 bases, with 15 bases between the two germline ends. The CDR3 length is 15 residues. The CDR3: CASSLRDARNNEQFF. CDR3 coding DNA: TGTGCCAGCAGCCTAAGGGACGCCAGAAACAATGAGCAGTTCTTC. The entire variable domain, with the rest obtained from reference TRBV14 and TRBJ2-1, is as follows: EAGVTQFPSHSVIEKGQTVTLRCDPISGHDNLYWYRRVMGKEIKFLLHFVKESKQDESGMPNNRFLAERTGGTYSTLKVQPAELEDSGVYFCASSLRDARNNEQFFGPGTRLTVL.

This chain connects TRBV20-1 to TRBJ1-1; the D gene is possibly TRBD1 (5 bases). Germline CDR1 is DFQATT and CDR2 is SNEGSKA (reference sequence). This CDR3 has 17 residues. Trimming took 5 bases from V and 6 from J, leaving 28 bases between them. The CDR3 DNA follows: TGCAGTGCTCCCACCCATTCCCCGGGACTCGGGTTTTCTGAAGCTTTCTTT. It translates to CSAPTHSPGLGFSEAFF.

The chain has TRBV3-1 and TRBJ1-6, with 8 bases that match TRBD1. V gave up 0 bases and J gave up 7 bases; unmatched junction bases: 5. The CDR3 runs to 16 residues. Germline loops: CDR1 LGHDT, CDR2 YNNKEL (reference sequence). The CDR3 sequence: CASSQDRQGTNSPLHF. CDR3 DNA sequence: TGTGCCAGCAGCCAAGATCGACAGGGGACAAATTCACCCCTCCACTTT.

Here the CDR3 reads CASSQVHTSGTIEQFF. The CDR3 nucleotides read TGTGCCAGCAGCCAAGTTCATACTAGCGGGACTATTGAGCAGTTCTTC. The chain joins TRBV3-1 to TRBJ2-1; 10 nucleotides agree with TRBD2. J gave up 9 bases and V 1 base, and 9 bases lay outside the gene matches. CDR1 LGHDT and CDR2 YNNKEL come from the germline V gene (reference sequence). The CDR3 extends over 16 amino acids.

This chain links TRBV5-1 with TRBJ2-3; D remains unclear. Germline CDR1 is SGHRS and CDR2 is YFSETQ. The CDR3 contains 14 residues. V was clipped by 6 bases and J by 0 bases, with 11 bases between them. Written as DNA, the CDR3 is TGCGCCAGCACCTCCGGCCCTAGCACAGATACGCAGTATTTT. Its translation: CASTSGPSTDTQYF.

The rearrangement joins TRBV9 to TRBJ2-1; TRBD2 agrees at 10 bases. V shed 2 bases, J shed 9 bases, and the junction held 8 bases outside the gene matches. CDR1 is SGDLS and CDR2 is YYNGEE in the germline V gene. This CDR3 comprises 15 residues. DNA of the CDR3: TGTGCCAGCAGCGTGCTAGCGGGAGAAGGGAGTGAGCAGTTCTTC. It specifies CASSVLAGEGSEQFF.

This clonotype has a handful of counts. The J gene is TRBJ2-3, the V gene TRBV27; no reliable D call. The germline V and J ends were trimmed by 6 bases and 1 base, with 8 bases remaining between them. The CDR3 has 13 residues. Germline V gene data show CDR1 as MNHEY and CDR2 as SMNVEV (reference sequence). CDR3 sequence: CASSFWGTDTQYF. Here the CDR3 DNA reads TGTGCCAGCAGCTTTTGGGGCACAGATACGCAGTATTTT.

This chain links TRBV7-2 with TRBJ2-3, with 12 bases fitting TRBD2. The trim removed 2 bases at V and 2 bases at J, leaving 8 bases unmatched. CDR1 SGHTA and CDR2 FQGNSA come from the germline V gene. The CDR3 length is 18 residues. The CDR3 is CASSLTSSGGGHTDTQYF. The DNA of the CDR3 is TGTGCCAGCAGCTTAACTTCTAGCGGGGGGGGCCACACAGATACGCAGTATTTT.

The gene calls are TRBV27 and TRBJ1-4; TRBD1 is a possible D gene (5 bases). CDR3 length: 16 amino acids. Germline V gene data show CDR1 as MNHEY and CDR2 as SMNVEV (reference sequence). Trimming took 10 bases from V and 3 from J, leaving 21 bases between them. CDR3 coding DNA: TGTGCCACCAGACAGAGCTTATTAGACCCTAATGAAAAACTGTTTTTT. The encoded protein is CATRQSLLDPNEKLFF.

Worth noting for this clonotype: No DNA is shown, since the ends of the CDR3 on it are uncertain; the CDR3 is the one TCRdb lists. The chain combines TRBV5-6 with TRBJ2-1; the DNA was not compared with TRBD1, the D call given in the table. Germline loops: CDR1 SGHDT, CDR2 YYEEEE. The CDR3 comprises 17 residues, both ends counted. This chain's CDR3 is CASSRDFGPASYNEQFF.

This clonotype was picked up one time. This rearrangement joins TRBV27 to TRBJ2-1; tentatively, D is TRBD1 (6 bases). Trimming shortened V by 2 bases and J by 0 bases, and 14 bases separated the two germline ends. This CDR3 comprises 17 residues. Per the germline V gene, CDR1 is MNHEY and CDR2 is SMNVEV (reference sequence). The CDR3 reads CASSLVGGAPSYNEQFF. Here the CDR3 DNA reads TGTGCCAGCAGTTTAGTAGGGGGAGCCCCCTCCTACAATGAGCAGTTCTTC.

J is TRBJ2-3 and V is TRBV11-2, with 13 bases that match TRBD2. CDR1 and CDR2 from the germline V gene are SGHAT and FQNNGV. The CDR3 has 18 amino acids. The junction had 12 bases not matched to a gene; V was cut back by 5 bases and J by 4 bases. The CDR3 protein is CASSTRTSGSGYADTQYF. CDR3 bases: TGTGCCAGCAGCACAAGGACTAGCGGGAGCGGGTATGCAGATACGCAGTATTTT.

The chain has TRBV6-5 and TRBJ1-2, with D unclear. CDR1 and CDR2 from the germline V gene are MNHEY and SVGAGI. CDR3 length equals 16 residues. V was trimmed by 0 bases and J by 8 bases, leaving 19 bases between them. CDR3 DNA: TGTGCCAGCAGTTACTCGTGGCGGGATGTAGTTGGCGGCTACACCTTC. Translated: CASSYSWRDVVGGYTF.

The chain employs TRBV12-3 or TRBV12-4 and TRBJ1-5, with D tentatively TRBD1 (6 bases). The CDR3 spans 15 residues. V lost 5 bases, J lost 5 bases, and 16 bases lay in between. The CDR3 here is CASSRDRLPDQPQHF. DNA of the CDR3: TGTGCCAGCAGTCGCGACAGGCTACCCGATCAGCCCCAGCATTTT.